These T cell receptor beta chains were read from a single sample in a study of neurological immune-mediated disorders. MiXCR, run by TCRdb on the 5' RACE reads, gives a single entry per CDR3 protein. The repertoire has fewer than 110,000 distinct CDR3 sequences, 9.5% to 14% of them found once; the top ten carry 3.1%. Sequencing was performed on PBMCs. These receptors were collected from a female donor with HTLV-1-associated myelopathy (HAM/TSP). Both conserved end residues are part of each CDR3. D genes are given only for firm matches. Clone size is stated in some rows and not others, as once, few, many or a class when expanded.

V gene,clone size,D gene,J gene,CDR3 protein,CDR3 DNA
TRBV12-3/TRBV12-4,many,NA,TRBJ2-3,CASSLIEHTQYF,TGTGCCAGCAGTTTAATCGAACATACGCAGTATTTT
TRBV29-1,many,NA,TRBJ1-2,CSVEDQEGPNYGYTF,TGCAGCGTTGAAGATCAAGAAGGGCCTAACTATGGCTACACCTTC
TRBV4-1,many,TRBD2,TRBJ2-7,CASSPRAGGAFSSYEQYF,TGCGCCAGCAGCCCCCGAGCCGGGGGGGCTTTTAGCTCCTACGAGCAGTACTTC
TRBV20-1,NA,NA,TRBJ2-3,CSPRMVQGTDTQYF,TGCAGTCCCAGGATGGTTCAGGGCACAGATACGCAGTATTTT
TRBV7-2,many,TRBD1,TRBJ2-7,CASSLGGTGFNEQYF,TGTGCCAGCAGCTTAGGCGGGACAGGGTTTAACGAGCAGTACTTC
TRBV20-1,many,TRBD2,TRBJ2-3,CSARGASGGVDTQYF,TGCAGTGCTAGAGGCGCTAGCGGGGGGGTGGATACGCAGTATTTT
TRBV7-8,many,NA,TRBJ2-3,CASSLARGGTDTQYF,TGTGCCAGCAGCTTAGCGCGAGGAGGCACAGATACGCAGTATTTT
TRBV6-7,NA,NA,TRBJ2-5,CASRLRRETQYF,TGTGCCAGCAGGCTCCGGAGGGAGACCCAGTACTTC
TRBV7-7,many,TRBD2,TRBJ2-2,CASRPPGGTGELFF,TGTGCCAGCAGACCCCCGGGGGGGACCGGGGAGCTGTTTTTT
TRBV14,many,NA,TRBJ1-1,CASSRQRLNTEAFF,TGTGCCAGCAGTCGACAGAGGTTGAACACTGAAGCTTTCTTT
TRBV29-1,medium-sized,NA,TRBJ2-1,CSVGGTRYNEQFF,TGCAGCGTTGGTGGGACGAGGTACAATGAGCAGTTCTTC
TRBV28,many,TRBD2,TRBJ2-4,CASTEGTSGGANIQYF,TGTGCCAGCACCGAAGGGACTAGCGGGGGGGCAAACATTCAGTACTTC
TRBV4-2,NA,NA,TRBJ2-1,CTSSQVLGDEQFF,TGTACCAGCAGCCAAGTCTTGGGCGATGAGCAGTTCTTC
TRBV6-5,few,NA,TRBJ1-1,CASSYPGFTEAFF,TGTGCCAGCAGTTACCCAGGGTTCACTGAAGCTTTCTTT
TRBV20-1,few,NA,TRBJ2-2,CSAPVKGGTGELFF,TGCAGTGCTCCCGTAAAAGGGGGAACCGGGGAGCTGTTTTTT
TRBV20-1,many,NA,TRBJ1-5,CSARESSGSSNQPQHF,TGCAGTGCTAGAGAATCCTCGGGTAGCAGCAATCAGCCCCAGCATTTT
TRBV5-7,NA,TRBD2,TRBJ2-4,CASSLSGRLGIQYF,TGTGCCAGCAGCTTGTCCGGGAGGCTGGGCATTCAGTACTTC
TRBV5-1,few,TRBD1,TRBJ2-2,CASRPRGQAGELFF,TGCGCCAGCAGACCGAGGGGGCAGGCCGGGGAGCTGTTTTTT
TRBV15,few,NA,TRBJ2-1,CATSIARDNYNEQFF,TGTGCCACCAGTATCGCGCGGGACAACTACAATGAGCAGTTCTTC
TRBV24-1,many,TRBD1,TRBJ2-7,CATSDLFQGQVSYEQYF,TGTGCCACCAGTGATCTCTTTCAGGGACAGGTTTCCTACGAGCAGTACTTC
TRBV20-1,many,TRBD2,TRBJ2-3,CSAPRGGLTDTQYF,TGCAGTGCCCCCCGGGGGGGCCTCACAGATACGCAGTATTTT
TRBV27,medium-sized,TRBD2,TRBJ2-1,CASSLAGGNEQFF,TGTGCCAGCAGTTTAGCGGGGGGGAATGAGCAGTTCTTC
TRBV5-1,many,TRBD1,TRBJ2-5,CASSPTPGTGRETQYF,TGCGCCAGCAGCCCTACCCCCGGGACAGGCCGAGAGACCCAGTACTTC
TRBV12-3/TRBV12-4,few,NA,TRBJ2-2,CASHGTGELFF,TGTGCCAGCCACGGAACCGGGGAGCTGTTTTTT
TRBV20-1,many,NA,TRBJ2-1,CSARERWVSEQFF,TGCAGTGCTAGGGAGCGGTGGGTTAGTGAGCAGTTCTTC
TRBV7-2,many,TRBD2,TRBJ2-1,CASSDDGGGLYNEQFF,TGTGCCAGCAGCGACGACGGGGGGGGACTCTACAATGAGCAGTTCTTC
TRBV5-1,many,NA,TRBJ2-7,CASSESSYEQYF,TGCGCCAGCAGCGAGAGCTCCTACGAGCAGTACTTC
TRBV10-3,many,NA,TRBJ1-5,CAISDRQGNQPQHF,TGTGCCATCAGTGACCGCCAGGGAAATCAGCCCCAGCATTTT
TRBV20-1,NA,NA,TRBJ2-2,CSAQRNRSTGELFF,TGCAGTGCACAACGGAACAGGAGCACCGGGGAGCTGTTTTTT
TRBV11-1,many,NA,TRBJ2-2,CASSLNPYVFNTGELFF,TGTGCCAGCAGCTTAAATCCGTATGTCTTTAACACCGGGGAGCTGTTTTTT
TRBV20-1,many,TRBD2,TRBJ2-3,CSAATSGGGRTQYF,TGCAGTGCCGCAACTAGCGGGGGCGGCCGTACGCAGTATTTT
TRBV20-1,many,NA,TRBJ1-1,CSARRGTVVGDTEAFF,TGCAGTGCTAGGAGAGGGACGGTGGTTGGTGACACTGAAGCTTTCTTT
TRBV5-1,many,TRBD2,TRBJ2-7,CASSWSGGLYEQYF,TGCGCCAGCAGCTGGAGCGGGGGATTGTACGAGCAGTACTTC
TRBV28,many,TRBD1,TRBJ2-2,CASGTANTGELFF,TGTGCCAGTGGGACAGCGAACACCGGGGAGCTGTTTTTT
TRBV28,many,NA,TRBJ1-2,CASSYISRGSYGYTF,TGTGCCAGCAGTTATATAAGCAGGGGTTCCTATGGCTACACCTTC
TRBV7-2,many,NA,TRBJ1-6,CASSLYRDSPLHF,TGTGCCAGCAGCTTATACAGGGATTCACCCCTCCACTTT
TRBV29-1,many,TRBD2,TRBJ2-3,CSAGGPSTDTQYF,TGCAGCGCGGGGGGGCCGAGCACAGATACGCAGTATTTT
TRBV7-3,many,TRBD2,TRBJ2-7,CASSLGSSGGANEQYF,TGTGCCAGCAGCTTAGGATCTAGCGGGGGGGCTAACGAGCAGTACTTC
TRBV29-1,many,TRBD1,TRBJ2-7,CSVDRGPDEQYF,TGCAGCGTTGACAGGGGGCCGGACGAGCAGTACTTC
TRBV5-1,many,NA,TRBJ2-7,CASSLNGYEQYF,TGCGCCAGCAGCTTGAACGGATACGAGCAGTACTTC
TRBV9,many,NA,TRBJ2-7,CASSPTPWGGRSEQYF,TGTGCCAGCAGCCCCACCCCATGGGGGGGCCGAAGCGAGCAGTACTTC
TRBV10-3,many,TRBD2,TRBJ2-1,CAIRGLAGGPGEQFF,TGTGCCATCAGAGGACTAGCGGGGGGGCCCGGGGAGCAGTTCTTC
TRBV11-3,many,TRBD2,TRBJ2-1,CASSLEGTSAYNEQFF,TGTGCCAGCAGCTTAGAAGGGACTAGCGCTTACAATGAGCAGTTCTTC
TRBV12-3/TRBV12-4,many,TRBD2,TRBJ2-1,CASGRAGEQFF,TGTGCCAGCGGTAGAGCGGGGGAGCAGTTCTTC
TRBV5-1,NA,NA,TRBJ2-2,CASSLRGTGTTNTGELFF,TGCGCCAGCAGCTTGAGGGGAACCGGGACAACAAACACCGGGGAGCTGTTTTTT
TRBV20-1,many,NA,TRBJ1-1,CSARMGDTEAFF,TGCAGTGCTAGGATGGGGGACACTGAAGCTTTCTTT
TRBV7-8,many,TRBD1,TRBJ2-2,CASSPRDRVNGELFF,TGTGCCAGCAGCCCCCGGGACAGGGTGAACGGGGAGCTGTTTTTT
TRBV6-5,many,NA,TRBJ2-7,CASSSPTLRGRHEQYF,TGTGCCAGCAGCTCCCCCACGCTCAGGGGTCGCCACGAGCAGTACTTC
TRBV10-3,many,NA,TRBJ2-1,CAISESSSYNEQFF,TGTGCCATCAGTGAGTCCAGCTCCTACAATGAGCAGTTCTTC
TRBV12-3/TRBV12-4,many,NA,TRBJ2-7,CASTSVGGFSYEQYF,NA
TRBV5-1,NA,TRBD1,TRBJ2-7,CASRRGQGEQYF,TGCGCCAGCAGGCGCGGACAGGGTGAGCAGTACTTC